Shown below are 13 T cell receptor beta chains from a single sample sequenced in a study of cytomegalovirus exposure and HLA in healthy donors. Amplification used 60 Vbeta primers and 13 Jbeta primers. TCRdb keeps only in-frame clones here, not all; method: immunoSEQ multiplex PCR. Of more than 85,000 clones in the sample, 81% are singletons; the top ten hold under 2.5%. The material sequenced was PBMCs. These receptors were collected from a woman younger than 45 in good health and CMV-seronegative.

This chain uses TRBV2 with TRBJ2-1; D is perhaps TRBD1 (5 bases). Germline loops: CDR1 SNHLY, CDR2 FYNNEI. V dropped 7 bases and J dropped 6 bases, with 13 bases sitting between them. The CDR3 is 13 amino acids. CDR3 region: CASTLEGVNEQFF. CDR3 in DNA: TGTGCCAGCACCCTTGAAGGGGTCAATGAGCAGTTCTTC.

CDR3 coding DNA: TGTGCCAGCAGTGAGGGGGGTACCTACAATGAGCAGTTCTTC. Its translation is CASSEGGTYNEQFF. The gene calls are TRBV25-1 and TRBJ2-1, with a weak D call TRBD2 (6 bases). CDR1 and CDR2 (germline): MGHDK, SYGVNS. V was trimmed by 3 bases and J by 2 bases, leaving 8 bases between them. The CDR3 sequence is 14 residues long.

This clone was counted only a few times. CDR3 amino acids: CASSPLPDRVNYGYTF. In DNA, the CDR3 is TGTGCCAGCTCACCACTCCCTGATAGAGTTAACTATGGCTACACCTTC. The chain couples TRBV18 to TRBJ1-2; no clear D. The CDR3 spans 16 residues. Germline-derived CDR1 and CDR2 are KGHSH and LQKENI. Between the trimmed V and J ends, which lost 1 base and 1 base, there was a span of 13 bases.

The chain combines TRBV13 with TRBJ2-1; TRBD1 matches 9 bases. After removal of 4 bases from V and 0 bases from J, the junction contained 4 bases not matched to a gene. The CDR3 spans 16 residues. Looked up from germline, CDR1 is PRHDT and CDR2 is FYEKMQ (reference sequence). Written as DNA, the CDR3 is TGTGCCAGCAGCTCAGGGACAGGGTCCTCCTACAATGAGCAGTTCTTC. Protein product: CASSSGTGSSYNEQFF.

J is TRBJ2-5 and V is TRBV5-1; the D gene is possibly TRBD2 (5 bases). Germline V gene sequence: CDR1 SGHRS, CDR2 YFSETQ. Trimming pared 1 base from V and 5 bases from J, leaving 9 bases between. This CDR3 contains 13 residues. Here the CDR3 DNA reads TGCGCCAGCAGCTTGAGCGGCTCCGAGACCCAGTACTTC. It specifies CASSLSGSETQYF.

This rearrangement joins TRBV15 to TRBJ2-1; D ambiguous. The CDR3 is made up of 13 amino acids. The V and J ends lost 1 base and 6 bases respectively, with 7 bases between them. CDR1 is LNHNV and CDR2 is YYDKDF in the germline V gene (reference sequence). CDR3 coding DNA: TGTGCCACCAGCAGAGCTAGATTCAATGAGCAGTTCTTC. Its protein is CATSRARFNEQFF.

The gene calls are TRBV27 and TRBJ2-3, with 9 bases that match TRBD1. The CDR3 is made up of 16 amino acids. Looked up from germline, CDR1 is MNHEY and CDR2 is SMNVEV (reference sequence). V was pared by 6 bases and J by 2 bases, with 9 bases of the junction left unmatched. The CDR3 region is CASRRKGQGSTDTQYF. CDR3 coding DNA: TGTGCCAGCAGACGAAAGGGACAGGGCTCCACAGATACGCAGTATTTT.

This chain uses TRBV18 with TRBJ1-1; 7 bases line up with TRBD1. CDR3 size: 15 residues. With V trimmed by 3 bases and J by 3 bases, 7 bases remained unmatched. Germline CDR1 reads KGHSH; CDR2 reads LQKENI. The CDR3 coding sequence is TGTGCCAGCTCACCTCTGTTTCAGGGGGACACTGAAGCTTTCTTT. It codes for CASSPLFQGDTEAFF.

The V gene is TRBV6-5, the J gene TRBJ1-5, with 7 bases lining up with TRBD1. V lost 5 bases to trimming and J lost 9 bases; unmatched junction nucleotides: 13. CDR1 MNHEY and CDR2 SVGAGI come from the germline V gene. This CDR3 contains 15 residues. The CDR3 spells CASSPLRQGLGPQHF. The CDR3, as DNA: TGTGCCAGCAGTCCACTCCGACAGGGCCTGGGGCCCCAGCATTTT.

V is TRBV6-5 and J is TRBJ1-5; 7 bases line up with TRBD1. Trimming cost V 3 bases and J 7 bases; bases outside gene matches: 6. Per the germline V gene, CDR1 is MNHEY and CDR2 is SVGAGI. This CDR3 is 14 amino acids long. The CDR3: CASSYGAGGQPQHF. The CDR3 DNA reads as TGTGCCAGCAGTTATGGAGCAGGGGGACAGCCCCAGCATTTT.

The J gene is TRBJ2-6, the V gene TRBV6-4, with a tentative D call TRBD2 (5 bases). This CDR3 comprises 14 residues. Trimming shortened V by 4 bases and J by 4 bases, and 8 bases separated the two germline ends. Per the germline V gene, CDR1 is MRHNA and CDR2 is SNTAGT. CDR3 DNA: TGTGCCAGCAGTGCCAGAGGGGGGGCCAACGTCCTGACTTTC. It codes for CASSARGGANVLTF.

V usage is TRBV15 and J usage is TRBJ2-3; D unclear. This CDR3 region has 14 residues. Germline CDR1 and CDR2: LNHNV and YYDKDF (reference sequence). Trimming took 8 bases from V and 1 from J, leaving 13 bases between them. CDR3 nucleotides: TGTGCCACCCGAGGCCGGCCGCGCACAGATACGCAGTATTTT. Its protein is CATRGRPRTDTQYF. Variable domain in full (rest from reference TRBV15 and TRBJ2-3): DAMVIQNPRYQVTQFGKPVTLSCSQTLNHNVMYWYQQKSSQAPKLLFHYYDKDFNNEADTPDNFQSRRPNTSFCFLDIRSPGLGDTAMYLCATRGRPRTDTQYFGPGTRLTVL.

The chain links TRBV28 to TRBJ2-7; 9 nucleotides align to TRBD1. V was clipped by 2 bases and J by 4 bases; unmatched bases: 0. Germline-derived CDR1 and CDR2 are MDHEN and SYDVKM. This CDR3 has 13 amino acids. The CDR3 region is CASSLGTGYEQYF. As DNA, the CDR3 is TGTGCCAGCAGTTTAGGGACAGGGTACGAGCAGTACTTC.